Presented here are 3 T cell receptor beta chains from one specimen sequenced in a study of blood T cell repertoires in COVID-19. Using immunoSEQ multiplex PCR, the repertoire was profiled, and TCRdb retains in-frame clones only, with some absent. The sample has 70,000 or so clones, over 75% seen once. The sample was peripheral blood. The receptors originated from a woman under 30 with acute or convalescent COVID-19.

The chain is built from TRBV7-9 and TRBJ1-2; D uncertain. Germline values: CDR1 SEHNR, CDR2 FQNEAQ (reference sequence). The CDR3 spans 13 residues. The V gene lost 3 bases and the J gene lost 6 bases, with 11 bases spanning the gap. CDR3: CASSFGEVNGYTF. As DNA, the CDR3 is TGTGCCAGCAGCTTCGGGGAGGTTAATGGCTACACCTTC.

CDR3 sequence: CASGAAGSREKLFF. The CDR3 bases are TGTGCCAGTGGGGCGGCAGGGTCTCGGGAAAAACTGTTTTTT. This sequence joins TRBV19 and TRBJ1-4, with D tentatively TRBD1 (5 bases). The CDR3 contains 14 residues. Trimming stripped 8 bases from V and 8 bases from J, with 18 bases between. The germline CDR1 and CDR2 sequences are LNHDA and SQIVND (reference sequence).

CDR3 in amino acids: CASSGLTGENTEAFF. The DNA for the CDR3 is TGTGCCAGCTCAGGTCTGACAGGGGAGAACACTGAAGCTTTCTTT. The chain employs TRBV18 and TRBJ1-1; 8 bases are a match to TRBD1. The CDR3 sequence is 15 residues long. V lost 5 bases to trimming and J lost 1 base; unmatched junction nucleotides: 6. Germline CDR1 reads KGHSH; CDR2 reads LQKENI.